The next 15 T cell receptor beta chains were all read from a single sample in a study of blood T cell repertoires in COVID-19. TCRdb's copy holds only in-frame clones and misses some; the assay was immunoSEQ multiplex PCR. This sample has about 310,000 clones, with more than 70% found just once. Source material: peripheral blood. The receptor set was obtained from a woman in her forties or fifties who had recovered from COVID-19.

This clone was detected many times. Other DNA sequences in this sample translate to the same CDR3. V and J are TRBV12-3 or TRBV12-4 and TRBJ1-5, with D unresolved. The ends were cut back, 7 bases at V and 0 bases at J, with 7 bases in the middle. The CDR3 contains 13 residues. In DNA, the CDR3 is TGTGCCAGCACCGGGGATAGCAATCAGCCCCAGCATTTT. This codes for CASTGDSNQPQHF.

The sample holds one count of this clone. The V and J genes are TRBV19 and TRBJ1-2; 7 bases agree with TRBD1. V was clipped by 9 bases and J by 4 bases; unmatched bases: 2. Germline CDR1 is LNHDA and CDR2 is SQIVND (reference sequence). The CDR3 is 11 residues long. CDR3 amino acids: CASNRGYGYTF. CDR3 nucleotides: TGTGCCAGCAACAGGGGCTATGGCTACACCTTC.

CDR3 DNA: TGTGCCAGCAGCTGGGGGGTCGGTTCAAGGGAGCAGTACTTC. Translated, it gives CASSWGVGSREQYF. The chain couples TRBV11-3 to TRBJ2-7; possible D gene TRBD2, 6 bases. Looked up from germline, CDR1 is SGHNT and CDR2 is YENEEA. V was clipped by 4 bases and J by 7 bases, with 17 bases between them. CDR3 length equals 14 residues.

The chain couples TRBV5-6 to TRBJ1-1, with a possible D match to TRBD1 (5 bases). This CDR3 is 13 amino acids long. The V end lost 8 bases, the J end lost 4 bases, and 15 bases lay between the germline ends. CDR1 SGHDT and CDR2 YYEEEE come from the germline V gene. The CDR3 coding sequence is TGTGCCAGTGACGGGGGGTACGGCACTGAAGCTTTCTTT. It specifies CASDGGYGTEAFF.

The chain joins TRBV19 to TRBJ2-5, with D perhaps TRBD1 (6 bases). The germline V and J ends were trimmed by 6 bases and 1 base, with 9 bases remaining between them. This CDR3 has 13 residues. Germline lookup yields CDR1 LNHDA and CDR2 SQIVND (reference sequence). CDR3 amino acids: CASSRDTQETQYF. CDR3 sequence (DNA): TGTGCCAGTAGCAGGGACACCCAAGAGACCCAGTACTTC.

In DNA, the CDR3 is TGTGCCTGGAGTAGGGACAGTTCTACGGATACGCAGTATTTT. It codes for CAWSRDSSTDTQYF. The rearrangement uses TRBV30 and TRBJ2-3; the match to TRBD1 covers 7 bases. Losses at the gene ends were 2 bases for V and 6 bases for J; bases not matched to a gene: 8. The CDR3 sequence is 14 residues long. Per the germline V gene, CDR1 is GTSNPN and CDR2 is SVGIG (reference sequence). Filled out from reference TRBV30 and TRBJ2-3, the complete variable domain reads SQTIHQWPATLVQPVGSPLSLECTVEGTSNPNLYWYRQAAGRGLQLLFYSVGIGQISSEVPQNLSASRPQDRQFILSSKKLLLSDSGFYLCAWSRDSSTDTQYFGPGTRLTVL.

Remarks on this clone: The sample holds other DNA sequences that translate to the same CDR3. The rearrangement links TRBV20-1 to TRBJ1-1, with D unclear. The CDR3 sequence is 11 residues long. The V and J ends lost 2 bases and 2 bases respectively, with 3 bases between them. CDR1 DFQATT and CDR2 SNEGSKA come from the germline V gene (reference sequence). In nucleotides, the CDR3 is TGCAGTGCTAGACAAAACACTGAAGCTTTCTTT. Protein: CSARQNTEAFF.

The V call is TRBV7-8, the J call TRBJ2-6, with 12 bases lining up with TRBD2. The CDR3 spans 19 residues. The ends lost 4 bases at V and 3 bases at J; junction bases unmatched: 10. Looked up from germline, CDR1 is SGHVS and CDR2 is FQNEAQ. This CDR3 reads CASSSGRLAGAYGANVLTF. CDR3 DNA: TGTGCCAGCAGCTCAGGGAGACTAGCGGGAGCTTATGGGGCCAACGTCCTGACTTTC.

This rearrangement joins TRBV4-1 to TRBJ1-4; 9 bases agree with TRBD1. This CDR3 comprises 15 residues. Germline V CDR1 and CDR2: MGHRA, YSYEKL. The ends lost 8 bases at V and 0 bases at J; junction bases unmatched: 4. The DNA for the CDR3 is TGCGCCAGCGGGGACAGGGCCGCAACTAATGAAAAACTGTTTTTT. Protein product: CASGDRAATNEKLFF.

V usage is TRBV6-5 and J usage is TRBJ1-1, with 8 bases identical to TRBD1. Germline CDR1 is MNHEY and CDR2 is SVGAGI. The CDR3 runs 14 residues. Trimming cost V 3 bases and J 3 bases; bases outside gene matches: 3. The CDR3 is CASSYGDRYTEAFF. CDR3 sequence (DNA): TGTGCCAGCAGTTATGGGGACAGGTACACTGAAGCTTTCTTT.

This chain's CDR3 is CASSLVRYGSGAFF. The CDR3 coding sequence is TGTGCCAGCAGCTTAGTCAGATACGGGAGTGGAGCTTTCTTT. The genes are TRBV11-2 and TRBJ1-1, with D hard to call. This CDR3 is 14 amino acids long. The germline CDR1 and CDR2 sequences are SGHAT and FQNNGV. Trimming removed 1 base from V and 10 bases from J, with 16 bases in between.

This clone was picked up a small number of times. The chain employs TRBV3-1 (or the pseudogene TRBV3-2) and TRBJ2-2; D is unresolved. The CDR3 is made up of 12 amino acids. Deletions cut 8 bases from V and 4 bases from J, with 8 bases between. Germline V lookup: CDR1 LGHDT, CDR2 YNNKEL (reference sequence). The CDR3 DNA sequence: TGTGCCAGCCAAATCGGCACCGGGGAGCTGTTTTTT. The encoded protein is CASQIGTGELFF.

The V call is TRBV19, the J call TRBJ1-4, with 10 bases lining up with TRBD1. J gave up 7 bases and V 5 bases, and 1 base lay outside the gene matches. Germline CDR1 LNHDA, CDR2 SQIVND (reference sequence). This CDR3 region has 13 residues. CDR3 loop: CASSDRGREKLFF. The CDR3 nucleotides are TGTGCCAGTAGTGACAGGGGGCGTGAAAAACTGTTTTTT.

The chain combines TRBV7-9 with TRBJ2-7; 11 positions agree with TRBD1. With V trimmed by 5 bases and J by 2 bases, 8 bases remained unmatched. The CDR3 totals 16 residues. Germline CDR1 reads SEHNR; CDR2 reads FQNEAQ (reference sequence). CDR3 loop: CASSPTGQGATYEQYF. DNA for the CDR3: TGTGCCAGCAGCCCGACCGGACAGGGGGCTACCTACGAGCAGTACTTC.

This sequence joins TRBV23-1 and TRBJ2-7, with TRBD2 matching 10 bases. TRBV23-1 is known as an ORF, though its function is uncertain. CDR3 length: 17 amino acids. V was clipped by 0 bases and J by 2 bases; unmatched bases: 7. CDR3 sequence reads: CASSQSQASGSPYEQYF. The CDR3 region has the DNA TGCGCCAGCAGTCAATCTCAGGCTAGCGGGAGCCCCTACGAGCAGTACTTC.